This T cell receptor beta chain was recovered during a study of graft-versus-host responses after intestinal transplantation. With regard to this clone: The antigen is unknown.

The method was immunoSEQ multiplex PCR; TCRdb's version includes in-frame clones alone and lacks a portion of them. The sample holds more than 65,000 clones; over 75% are singletons and the top ten take 0.39%. CDR1 and CDR2 from the germline V gene are SGHRS and YFSETQ. V shed 3 bases, J shed 0 bases, and the junction held 3 bases outside the gene matches. The length of the CDR3 is 16 residues. V and J are TRBV5-1 and TRBJ2-1; 10 nucleotides align to TRBD2. This specimen consisted of unstimulated CD4+ T cells sorted from spleen or lymph node cells, obtained before transplant. This receptor was obtained from a human donor who was the organ donor for an intestinal transplant. For the CDR3, the DNA is TGCGCCAGCAGCTACTTAGCGGGGGGCTCCTACAATGAGCAGTTCTTC. The encoded protein is CASSYLAGGSYNEQFF.